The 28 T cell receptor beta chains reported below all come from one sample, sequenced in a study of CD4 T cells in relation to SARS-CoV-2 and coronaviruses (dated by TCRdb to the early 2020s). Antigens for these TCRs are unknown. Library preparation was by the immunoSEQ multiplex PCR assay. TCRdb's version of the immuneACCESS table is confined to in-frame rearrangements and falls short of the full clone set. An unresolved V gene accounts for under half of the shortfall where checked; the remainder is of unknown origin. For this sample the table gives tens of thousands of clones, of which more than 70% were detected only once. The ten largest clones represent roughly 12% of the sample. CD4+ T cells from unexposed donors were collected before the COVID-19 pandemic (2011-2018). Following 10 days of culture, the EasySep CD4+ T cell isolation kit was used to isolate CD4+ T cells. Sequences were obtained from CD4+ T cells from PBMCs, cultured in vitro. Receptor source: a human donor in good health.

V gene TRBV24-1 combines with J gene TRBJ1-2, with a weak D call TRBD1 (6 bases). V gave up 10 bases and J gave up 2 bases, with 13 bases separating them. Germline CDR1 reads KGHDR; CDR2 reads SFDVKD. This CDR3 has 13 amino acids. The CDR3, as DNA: TGTGCCACGACAGGTCCTAGGAACTATGGCTACACCTTC. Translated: CATTGPRNYGYTF.

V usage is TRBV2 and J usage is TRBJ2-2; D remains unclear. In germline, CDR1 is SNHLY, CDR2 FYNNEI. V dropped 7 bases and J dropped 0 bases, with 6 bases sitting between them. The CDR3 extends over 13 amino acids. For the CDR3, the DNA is TGTGCCAGCACCAAGACGAACACCGGGGAGCTGTTTTTT. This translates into CASTKTNTGELFF.

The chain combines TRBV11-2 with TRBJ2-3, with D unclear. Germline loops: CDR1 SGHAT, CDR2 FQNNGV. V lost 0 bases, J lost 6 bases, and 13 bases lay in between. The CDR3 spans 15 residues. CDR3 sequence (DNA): TGTGCCAGCAGCTTAGATCGTAGGGCCCACGATACGCAGTATTTT. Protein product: CASSLDRRAHDTQYF. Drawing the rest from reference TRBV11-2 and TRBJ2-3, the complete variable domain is EAGVAQSPRYKIIEKRQSVAFWCNPISGHATLYWYQQILGQGPKLLIQFQNNGVVDDSQLPKDRFSAERLKGVDSTLKIQPAKLEDSAVYLCASSLDRRAHDTQYFGPGTRLTVL.

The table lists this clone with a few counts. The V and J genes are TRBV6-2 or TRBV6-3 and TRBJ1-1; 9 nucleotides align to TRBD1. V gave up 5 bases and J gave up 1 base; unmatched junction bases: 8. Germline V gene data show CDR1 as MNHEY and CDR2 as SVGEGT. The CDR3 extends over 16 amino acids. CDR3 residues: CASSPRDRAKNTEAFF. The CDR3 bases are TGTGCCAGCAGTCCCCGGGACAGGGCTAAGAACACTGAAGCTTTCTTT.

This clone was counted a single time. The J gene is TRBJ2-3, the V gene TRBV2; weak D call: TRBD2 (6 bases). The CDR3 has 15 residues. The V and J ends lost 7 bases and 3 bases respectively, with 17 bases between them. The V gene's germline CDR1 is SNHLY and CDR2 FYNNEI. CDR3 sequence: CASIRLAKATDTQYF. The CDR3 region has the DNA TGTGCCAGCATACGCCTAGCGAAGGCGACAGATACGCAGTATTTT.

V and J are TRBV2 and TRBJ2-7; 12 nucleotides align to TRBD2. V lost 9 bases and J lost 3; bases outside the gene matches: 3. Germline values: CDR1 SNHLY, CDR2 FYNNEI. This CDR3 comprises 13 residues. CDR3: CASEGLAGYEQYF. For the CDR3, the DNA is TGTGCCAGTGAGGGACTAGCGGGCTACGAGCAGTACTTC.

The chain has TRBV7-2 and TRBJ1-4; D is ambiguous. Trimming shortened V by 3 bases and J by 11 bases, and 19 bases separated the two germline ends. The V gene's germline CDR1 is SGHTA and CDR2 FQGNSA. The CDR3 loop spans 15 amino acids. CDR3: CASSFQESRNRKLFF. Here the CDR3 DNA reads TGTGCCAGCAGCTTTCAGGAGAGCAGGAATCGGAAACTGTTTTTT.

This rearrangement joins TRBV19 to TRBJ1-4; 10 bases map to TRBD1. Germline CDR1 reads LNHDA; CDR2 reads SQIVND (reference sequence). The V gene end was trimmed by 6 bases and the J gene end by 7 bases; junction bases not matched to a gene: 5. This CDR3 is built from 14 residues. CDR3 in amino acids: CASRPGTGVEKLFF. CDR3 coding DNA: TGTGCCAGTAGGCCAGGGACAGGGGTTGAAAAACTGTTTTTT.

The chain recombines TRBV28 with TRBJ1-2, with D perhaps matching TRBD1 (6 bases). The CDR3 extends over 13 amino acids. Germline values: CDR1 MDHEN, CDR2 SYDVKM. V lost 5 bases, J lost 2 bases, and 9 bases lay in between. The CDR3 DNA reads TGTGCCAGCAGTCTACAGGGAAACTATGGCTACACCTTC. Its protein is CASSLQGNYGYTF.

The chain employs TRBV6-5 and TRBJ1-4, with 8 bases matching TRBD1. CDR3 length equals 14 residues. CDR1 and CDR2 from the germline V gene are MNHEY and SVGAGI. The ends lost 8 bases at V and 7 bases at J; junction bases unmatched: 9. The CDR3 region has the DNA TGTGCCAGCCGGGACGGACAGGGCACTGAAAAACTGTTTTTT. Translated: CASRDGQGTEKLFF.

The CDR3 loop reads CASRRDREKDQPQHF. The CDR3, as DNA: TGTGCCTCCCGGAGGGACAGGGAAAAGGATCAGCCCCAGCATTTT. The chain carries TRBV6-5 and TRBJ1-5, with 9 bases identical to TRBD1. The germline CDR1 and CDR2 sequences are MNHEY and SVGAGI. The ends lost 11 bases at V and 5 bases at J; junction bases unmatched: 13. This CDR3 has 15 amino acids.

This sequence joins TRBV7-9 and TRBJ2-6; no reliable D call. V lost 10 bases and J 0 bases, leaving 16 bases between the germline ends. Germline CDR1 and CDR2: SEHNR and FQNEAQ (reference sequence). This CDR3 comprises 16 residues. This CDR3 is CAILGSFSSGANVLTF. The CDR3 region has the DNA TGTGCCATCTTAGGGTCCTTTAGCTCTGGGGCCAACGTCCTGACTTTC.

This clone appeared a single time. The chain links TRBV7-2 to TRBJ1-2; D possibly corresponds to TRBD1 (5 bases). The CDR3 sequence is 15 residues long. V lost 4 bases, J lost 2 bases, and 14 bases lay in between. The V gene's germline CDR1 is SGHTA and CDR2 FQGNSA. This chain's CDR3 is CASSSRKDTNYGYTF. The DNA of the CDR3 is TGTGCCAGCAGCTCCCGAAAGGACACAAACTATGGCTACACCTTC. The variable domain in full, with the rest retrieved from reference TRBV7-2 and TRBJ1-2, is GAGVSQSPSNKVTEKGKDVELRCDPISGHTALYWYRQSLGQGLEFLIYFQGNSAPDKSGLPSDRFSAERTGGSVSTLTIQRTQQEDSAVYLCASSSRKDTNYGYTFGSGTRLTVV.

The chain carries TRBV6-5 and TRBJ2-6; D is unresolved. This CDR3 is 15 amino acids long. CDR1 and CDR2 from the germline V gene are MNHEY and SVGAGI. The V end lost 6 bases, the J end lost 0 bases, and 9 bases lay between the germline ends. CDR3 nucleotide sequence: TGTGCCAGCAGCCACGCCGTCTCTGGGGCCAACGTCCTGACTTTC. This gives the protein CASSHAVSGANVLTF.

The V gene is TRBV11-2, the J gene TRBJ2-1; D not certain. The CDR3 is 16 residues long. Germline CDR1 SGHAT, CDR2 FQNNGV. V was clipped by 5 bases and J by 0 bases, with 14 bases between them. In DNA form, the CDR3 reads TGTGCCAGCAGCCTCTCCGGGCTGAGCTCCTACAATGAGCAGTTCTTC. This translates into CASSLSGLSSYNEQFF. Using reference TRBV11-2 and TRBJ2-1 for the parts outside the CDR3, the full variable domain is EAGVAQSPRYKIIEKRQSVAFWCNPISGHATLYWYQQILGQGPKLLIQFQNNGVVDDSQLPKDRFSAERLKGVDSTLKIQPAKLEDSAVYLCASSLSGLSSYNEQFFGPGTRLTVL.

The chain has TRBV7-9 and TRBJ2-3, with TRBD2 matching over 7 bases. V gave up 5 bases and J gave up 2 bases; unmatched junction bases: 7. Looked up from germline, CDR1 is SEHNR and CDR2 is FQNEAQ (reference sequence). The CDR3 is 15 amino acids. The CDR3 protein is CASSPDSGITDTQYF. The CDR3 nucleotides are TGTGCCAGCAGCCCCGACAGCGGGATCACAGATACGCAGTATTTT. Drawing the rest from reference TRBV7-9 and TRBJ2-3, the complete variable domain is DTGVSQNPRHKITKRGQNVTFRCDPISEHNRLYWYRQTLGQGPEFLTYFQNEAQLEKSRLLSDRFSAERPKGSFSTLEIQRTEQGDSAMYLCASSPDSGITDTQYFGPGTRLTVL.

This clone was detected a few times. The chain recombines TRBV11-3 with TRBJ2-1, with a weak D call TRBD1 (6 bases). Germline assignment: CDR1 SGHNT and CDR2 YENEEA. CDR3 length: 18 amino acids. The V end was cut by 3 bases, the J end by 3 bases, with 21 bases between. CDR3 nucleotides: TGTGCCAGCAGCTTCTGGCCAGGCCCAGGGGTTTTCTACAATGAGCAGTTCTTC. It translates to CASSFWPGPGVFYNEQFF. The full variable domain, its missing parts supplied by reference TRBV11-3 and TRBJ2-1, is EAGVVQSPRYKIIEKKQPVAFWCNPISGHNTLYWYLQNLGQGPELLIRYENEEAVDDSQLPKDRFSAERLKGVDSTLKIQPAELGDSAVYLCASSFWPGPGVFYNEQFFGPGTRLTVL.

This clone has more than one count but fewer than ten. The CDR3 spells CASSLRRSEDTQYF. CDR3 sequence (DNA): TGTGCCAGCAGCCTCAGGAGGTCAGAGGATACGCAGTATTTT. The chain has TRBV5-4 and TRBJ2-3; D possibly corresponds to TRBD2 (5 bases). The V end lost 4 bases, the J end lost 6 bases, and 15 bases lay between the germline ends. This CDR3 is 14 amino acids long. Per the germline V gene, CDR1 is SGHNT and CDR2 is YYREEE (reference sequence).

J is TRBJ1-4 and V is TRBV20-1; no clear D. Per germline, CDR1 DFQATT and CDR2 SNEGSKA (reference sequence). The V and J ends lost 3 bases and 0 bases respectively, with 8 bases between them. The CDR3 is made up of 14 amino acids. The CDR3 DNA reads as TGCAGTGCTAGTCTAGGAGCAACTAATGAAAAACTGTTTTTT. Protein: CSASLGATNEKLFF.

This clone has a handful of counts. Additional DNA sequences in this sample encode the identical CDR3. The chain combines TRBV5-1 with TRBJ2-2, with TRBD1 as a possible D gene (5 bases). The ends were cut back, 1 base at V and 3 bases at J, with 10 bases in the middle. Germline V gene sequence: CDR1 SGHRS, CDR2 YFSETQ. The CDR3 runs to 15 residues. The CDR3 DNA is TGCGCCAGCAGCTTGCTGCAGGGTGACACCGGGGAGCTGTTTTTT. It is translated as CASSLLQGDTGELFF. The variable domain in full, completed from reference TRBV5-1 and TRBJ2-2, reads KAGVTQTPRYLIKTRGQQVTLSCSPISGHRSVSWYQQTPGQGLQFLFEYFSETQRNKGNFPGRFSGRQFSNSRSEMNVSTLELGDSALYLCASSLLQGDTGELFFGEGSRLTVL.

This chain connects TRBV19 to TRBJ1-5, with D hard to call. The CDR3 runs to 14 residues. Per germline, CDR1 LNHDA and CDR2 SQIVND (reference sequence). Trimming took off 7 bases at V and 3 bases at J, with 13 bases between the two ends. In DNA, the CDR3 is TGTGCCAGTACCCCTTGGGGAAACAATCAGCCCCAGCATTTT. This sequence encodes CASTPWGNNQPQHF.

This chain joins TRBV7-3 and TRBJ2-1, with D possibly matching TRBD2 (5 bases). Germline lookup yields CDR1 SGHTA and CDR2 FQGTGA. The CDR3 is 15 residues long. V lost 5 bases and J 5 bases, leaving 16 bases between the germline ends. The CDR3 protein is CASSTGEGWDNEQFF. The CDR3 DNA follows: TGTGCCAGCAGCACGGGCGAGGGCTGGGACAATGAGCAGTTCTTC.

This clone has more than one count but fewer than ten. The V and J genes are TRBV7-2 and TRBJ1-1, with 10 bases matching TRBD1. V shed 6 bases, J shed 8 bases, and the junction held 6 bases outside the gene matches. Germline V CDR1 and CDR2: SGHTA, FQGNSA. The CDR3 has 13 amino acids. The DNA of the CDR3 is TGTGCCAGCAGATACCGGACAGGGGGAGAAGCTTTCTTT. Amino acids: CASRYRTGGEAFF.

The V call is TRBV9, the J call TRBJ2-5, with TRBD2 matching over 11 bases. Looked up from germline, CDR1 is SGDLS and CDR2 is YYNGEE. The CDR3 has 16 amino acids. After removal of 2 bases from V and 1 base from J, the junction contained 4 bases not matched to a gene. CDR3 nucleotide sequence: TGTGCCAGCAGCGTTCTAGCGGGAGGCACCCAAGAGACCCAGTACTTC. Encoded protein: CASSVLAGGTQETQYF.

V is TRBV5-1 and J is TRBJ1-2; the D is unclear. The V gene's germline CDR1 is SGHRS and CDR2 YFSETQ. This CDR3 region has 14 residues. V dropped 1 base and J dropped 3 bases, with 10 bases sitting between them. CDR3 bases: TGCGCCAGCAGCTTGTTAAGGGCAGACTATGGCTACACCTTC. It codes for CASSLLRADYGYTF.

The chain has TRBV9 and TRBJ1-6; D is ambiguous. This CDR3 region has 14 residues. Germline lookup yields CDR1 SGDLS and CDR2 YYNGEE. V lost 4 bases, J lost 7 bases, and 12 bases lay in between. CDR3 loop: CASSIGEANSPLHF. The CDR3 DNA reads TGTGCCAGCAGCATCGGGGAGGCGAATTCACCCCTCCACTTT.

CDR3 in amino acids: CASSFARAGVGYEQYF. The CDR3 DNA is TGTGCCAGCAGCTTTGCCCGAGCGGGAGTGGGCTACGAGCAGTACTTC. The chain couples TRBV12-1 to TRBJ2-7; TRBD2 is taken as the D call from the table, unchecked against the DNA. TRBV12-1 has pseudogene status. The CDR3 runs 16 residues.

The CDR3 nucleotides read TGTGCCAGCAGCGTACTGGGAGGCGGGGTGGGGGAGACCCAGTACTTC. Its protein is CASSVLGGGVGETQYF. V usage is TRBV5-5 and J usage is TRBJ2-5; a possible D gene is TRBD2 (6 bases). The V gene's germline CDR1 is SGHKS and CDR2 YYEKEE (reference sequence). The length of the CDR3 is 16 residues. Deletions cut 4 bases from V and 5 bases from J, with 21 bases between.